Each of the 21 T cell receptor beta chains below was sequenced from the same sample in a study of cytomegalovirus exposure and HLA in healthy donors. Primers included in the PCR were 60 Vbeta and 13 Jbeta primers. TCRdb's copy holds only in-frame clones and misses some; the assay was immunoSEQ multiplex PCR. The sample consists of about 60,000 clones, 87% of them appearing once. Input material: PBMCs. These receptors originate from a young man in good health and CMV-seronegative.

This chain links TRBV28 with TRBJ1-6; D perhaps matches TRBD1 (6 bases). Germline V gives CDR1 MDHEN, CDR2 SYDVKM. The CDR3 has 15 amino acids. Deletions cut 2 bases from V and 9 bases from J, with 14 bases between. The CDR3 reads CASSLSRGDSSPLHF. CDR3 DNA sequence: TGTGCCAGCAGTTTAAGCAGGGGTGATAGTTCACCCCTCCACTTT.

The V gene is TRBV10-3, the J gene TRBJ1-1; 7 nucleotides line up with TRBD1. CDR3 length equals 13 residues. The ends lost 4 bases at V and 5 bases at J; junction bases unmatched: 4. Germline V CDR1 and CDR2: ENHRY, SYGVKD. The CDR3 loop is CAISGPRGTEAFF. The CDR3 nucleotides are TGTGCCATCAGTGGTCCCAGGGGGACTGAAGCTTTCTTT.

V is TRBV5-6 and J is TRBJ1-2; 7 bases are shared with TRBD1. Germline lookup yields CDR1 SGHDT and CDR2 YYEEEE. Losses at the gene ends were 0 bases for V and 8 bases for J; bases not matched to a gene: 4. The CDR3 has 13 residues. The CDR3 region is CASSLGQGGGYTF. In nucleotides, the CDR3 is TGTGCCAGCAGCTTGGGCCAGGGGGGCGGCTACACCTTC. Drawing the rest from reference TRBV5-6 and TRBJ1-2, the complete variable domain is DAGVTQSPTHLIKTRGQQVTLRCSPKSGHDTVSWYQQALGQGPQFIFQYYEEEERQRGNFPDRFSGHQFPNYSSELNVNALLLGDSALYLCASSLGQGGGYTFGSGTRLTVV.

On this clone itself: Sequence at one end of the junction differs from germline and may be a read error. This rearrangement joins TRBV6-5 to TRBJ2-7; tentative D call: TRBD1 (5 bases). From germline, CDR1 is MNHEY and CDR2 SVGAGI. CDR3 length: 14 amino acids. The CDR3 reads CASSYSGMDNEQYF. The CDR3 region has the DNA TGTGCTAGCAGTTACTCTGGTATGGACAACGAGCAGTACTTC.

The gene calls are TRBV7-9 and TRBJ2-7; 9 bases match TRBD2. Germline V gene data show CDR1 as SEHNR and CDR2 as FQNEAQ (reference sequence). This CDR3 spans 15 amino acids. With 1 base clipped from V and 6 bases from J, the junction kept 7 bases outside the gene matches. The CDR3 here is CASSLGSTSGIEQYF. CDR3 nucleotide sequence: TGTGCCAGCAGCTTAGGGTCGACTAGCGGCATCGAGCAGTACTTC.

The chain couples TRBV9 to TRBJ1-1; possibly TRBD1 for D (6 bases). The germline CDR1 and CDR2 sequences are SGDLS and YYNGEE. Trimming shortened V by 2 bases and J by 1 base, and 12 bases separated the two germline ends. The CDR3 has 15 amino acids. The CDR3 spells CASSVLDSRNTEAFF. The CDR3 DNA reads TGTGCCAGCAGCGTGTTGGACAGCAGGAACACTGAAGCTTTCTTT.

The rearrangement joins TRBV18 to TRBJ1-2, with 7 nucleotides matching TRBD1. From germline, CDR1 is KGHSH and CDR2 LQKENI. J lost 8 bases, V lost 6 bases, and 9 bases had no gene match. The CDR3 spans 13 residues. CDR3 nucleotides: TGTGCCAGCTCCCTCGACAGGGACGACGGCTACACCTTC. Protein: CASSLDRDDGYTF.

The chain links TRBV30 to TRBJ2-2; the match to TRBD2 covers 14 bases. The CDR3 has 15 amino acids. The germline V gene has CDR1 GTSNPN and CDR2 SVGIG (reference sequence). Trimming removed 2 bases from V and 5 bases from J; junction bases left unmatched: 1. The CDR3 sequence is CAWSWTSGGTGELFF. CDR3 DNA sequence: TGTGCCTGGAGTTGGACTAGCGGGGGGACCGGGGAGCTGTTTTTT.

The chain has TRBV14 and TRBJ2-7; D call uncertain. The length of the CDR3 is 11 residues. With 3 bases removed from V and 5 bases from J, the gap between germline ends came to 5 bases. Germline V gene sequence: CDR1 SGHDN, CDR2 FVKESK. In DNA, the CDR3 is TGTGCCAGCAGCCATTCTAACGAGCAGTACTTC. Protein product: CASSHSNEQYF.

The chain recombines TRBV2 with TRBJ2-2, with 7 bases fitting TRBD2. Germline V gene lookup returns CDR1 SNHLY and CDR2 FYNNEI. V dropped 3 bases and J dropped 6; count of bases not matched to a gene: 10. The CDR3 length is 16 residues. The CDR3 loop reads CASSEGLLIYAGELFF. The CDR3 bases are TGTGCCAGCAGTGAGGGACTATTAATTTATGCCGGGGAGCTGTTTTTT.

The CDR3 reads CANTRGSGYTF. In DNA form, the CDR3 reads TGCGCCAACACCAGGGGTAGTGGCTACACCTTC. The rearrangement uses TRBV5-1 and TRBJ1-2; possibly TRBD1 for D (6 bases). Trimming left V 9 bases short and J 7 bases short, with 13 bases between. CDR1 is SGHRS, CDR2 YFSETQ, per germline. This CDR3 region has 11 residues.

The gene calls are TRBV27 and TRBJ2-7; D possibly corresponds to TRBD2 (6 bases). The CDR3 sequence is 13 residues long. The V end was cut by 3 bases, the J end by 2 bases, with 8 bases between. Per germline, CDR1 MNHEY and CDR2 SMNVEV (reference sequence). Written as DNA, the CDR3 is TGTGCCAGCAGTTTCCGGGGGACCTACGAGCAGTACTTC. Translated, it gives CASSFRGTYEQYF.

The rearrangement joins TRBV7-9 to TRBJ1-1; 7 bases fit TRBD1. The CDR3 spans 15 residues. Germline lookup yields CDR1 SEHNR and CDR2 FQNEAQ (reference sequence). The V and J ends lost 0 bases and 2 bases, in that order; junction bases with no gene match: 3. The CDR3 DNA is TGTGCCAGCAGCTTAGCGGACAGGAGAAACACTGAAGCTTTCTTT. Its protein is CASSLADRRNTEAFF.

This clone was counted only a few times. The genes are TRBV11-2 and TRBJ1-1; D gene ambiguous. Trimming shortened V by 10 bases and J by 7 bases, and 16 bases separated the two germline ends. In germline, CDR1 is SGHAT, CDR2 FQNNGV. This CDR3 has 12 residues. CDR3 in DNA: TGTGCCACCCCGAGGGAGCGCGTTGAAGCTTTCTTT. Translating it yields CATPRERVEAFF.

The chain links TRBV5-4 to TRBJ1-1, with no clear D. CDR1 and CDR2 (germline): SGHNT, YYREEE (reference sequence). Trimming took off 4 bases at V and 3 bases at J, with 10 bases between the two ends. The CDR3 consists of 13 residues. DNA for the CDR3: TGTGCCAGCAGCCGGGGTGGGGACACTGAAGCTTTCTTT. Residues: CASSRGGDTEAFF.

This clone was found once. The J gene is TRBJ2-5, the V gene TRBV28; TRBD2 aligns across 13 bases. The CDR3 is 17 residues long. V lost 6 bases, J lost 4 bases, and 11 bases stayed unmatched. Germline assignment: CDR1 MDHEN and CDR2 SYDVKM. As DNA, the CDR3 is TGTGCCAGCAGCCCCAAGGGGACTAGCGGGGCTGTAGAGACCCAGTACTTC. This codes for CASSPKGTSGAVETQYF.

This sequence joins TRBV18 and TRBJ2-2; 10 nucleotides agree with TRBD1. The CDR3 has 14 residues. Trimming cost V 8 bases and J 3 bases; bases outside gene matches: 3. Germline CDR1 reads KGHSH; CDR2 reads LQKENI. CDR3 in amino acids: CASRGTGDTGELFF. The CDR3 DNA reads TGTGCCAGCCGTGGGACAGGGGACACCGGGGAGCTGTTTTTT. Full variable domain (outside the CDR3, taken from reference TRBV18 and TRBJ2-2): NAGVMQNPRHLVRRRGQEARLRCSPMKGHSHVYWYRQLPEEGLKFMVYLQKENIIDESGMPKERFSAEFPKEGPSILRIQQVVRGDSAAYFCASRGTGDTGELFFGEGSRLTVL.

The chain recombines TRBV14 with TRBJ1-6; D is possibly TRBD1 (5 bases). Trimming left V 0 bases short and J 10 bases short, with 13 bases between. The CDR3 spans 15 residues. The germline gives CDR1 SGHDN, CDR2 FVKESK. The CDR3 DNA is TGTGCCAGCAGCCAAGATCGACCAGGGCAATCACCCCTCCACTTT. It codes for CASSQDRPGQSPLHF.

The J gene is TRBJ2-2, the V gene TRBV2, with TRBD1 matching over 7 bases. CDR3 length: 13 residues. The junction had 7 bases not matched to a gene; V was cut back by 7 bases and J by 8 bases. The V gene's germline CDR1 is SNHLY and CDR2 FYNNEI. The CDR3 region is CASTLDRSGELFF. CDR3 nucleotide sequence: TGTGCCAGCACCTTGGACAGGTCGGGGGAGCTGTTTTTT.

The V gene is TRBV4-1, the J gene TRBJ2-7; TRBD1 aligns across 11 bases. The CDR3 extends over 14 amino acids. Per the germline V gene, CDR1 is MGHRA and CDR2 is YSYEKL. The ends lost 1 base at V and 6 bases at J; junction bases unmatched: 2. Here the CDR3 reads CASSQVGTGGEQYF. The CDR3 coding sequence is TGCGCCAGCAGCCAAGTGGGGACAGGGGGCGAGCAGTACTTC.

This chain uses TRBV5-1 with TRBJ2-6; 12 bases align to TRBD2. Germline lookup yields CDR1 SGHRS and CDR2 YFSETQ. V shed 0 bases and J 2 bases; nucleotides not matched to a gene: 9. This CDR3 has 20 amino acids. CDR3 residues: CASSLVPSGGADPGANVLTF. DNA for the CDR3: TGCGCCAGCAGCTTGGTCCCTAGCGGGGGGGCCGACCCTGGGGCCAACGTCCTGACTTTC.